This is a list of T cell receptor beta chains from one sample in a study of tumor-infiltrating lymphocytes in primary liver carcinoma. TCRdb independently ran MiXCR on the multiplex PCR reads; one entry per CDR3 protein. The table shows fewer than 250,000 distinct CDR3 sequences, with 85% occurring only once. The sequenced material came from tumor tissue from primary liver carcinoma. The receptors were gathered from a man between 40 and 49 years old with primary liver carcinoma and hepatitis B virus infection. CDR3s include the opening cysteine and the closing phenylalanine or tryptophan. A D gene is named only where the DNA matches it firmly. Rows give clone size only sometimes, using once, few, many, or a class for an expanded clone.

TGTGCCAGCAGCTTGGGAGCAGGTCCCTACGATCAGTACTTC	CASSLGAGPYDQYF	TRBV5-6	TRBJ2-7	.	.
TGCGCCAGCAATTGGAGGGAACAGGGGGTAAATCAGCCCCAGCATTTT	CASNWREQGVNQPQHF	TRBV5-1	TRBJ1-5	.	TRBD1
TGTGCCGGTAGCCCCGTCGGGCTACTCCCAGAGACCCAGTACTTC	CAGSPVGLLPETQYF	TRBV11-2	TRBJ2-5	.	.
TGTGCCAGCACCGTGGGGAAGTCCTACGAGCAGTACTTC	CASTVGKSYEQYF	TRBV11-3	TRBJ2-7	.	.
TGCAGCACCCGGCCGCGGGAGAGGGCCACAGGTACGCAGTATTTT	CSTRPRERATGTQYF	TRBV29-1	TRBJ2-3	.	TRBD2
TGTGCCAGCATAAAGGGGGAGGGGAGGAGAGAGATCCAGTACTTC	CASIKGEGRREIQYF	TRBV28	TRBJ2-5	.	.
TGCGCCAGAACCTTAAATGCCAATGAGCAGTTCTTC	CARTLNANEQFF	TRBV11-3	TRBJ2-1	.	.
TGTACCAGCAGGGAGGGGACAGGTTCTGGTACGCAGAATTTT	CTSREGTGSGTQNF	TRBV12-3/TRBV12-4	TRBJ2-3	.	.
TGCGCCAGCAGCTACGCCCGGACATCTGAAGAGAACCAGTACTTC	CASSYARTSEENQYF	TRBV4-3	TRBJ2-5	.	.
TGTGACAGCAGTCCTCAAGTGACCCATTACTTC	CDSSPQVTHYF	TRBV6-6	TRBJ2-5	.	.
TGTACTAGCAGACCTCTTAGAGGGGGCTTCTCTGGGGCCAACGTCCTGACTTTC	CTSRPLRGGFSGANVLTF	TRBV6-1	TRBJ2-6	.	.
TGTGCCAGCAGTTTGGGCAGCGGCAATCAGCCCCAGCATTTT	CASSLGSGNQPQHF	TRBV6-6	TRBJ1-5	many	.
TGTGTCAGCATCCTCTCCTCGAACACTGAAGCTTTCTTT	CVSILSSNTEAFF	TRBV6-6	TRBJ1-1	once	.
TGTGCCAGTTTATTTGAGACAAGGGGTAATCAGCTCCAGCATTTC	CASLFETRGNQLQHF	TRBV11-2	TRBJ1-5	.	.
TGTGCCAGCAGTCTCGGACAGGACAATGAACTGTTCTTC	CASSLGQDNELFF	TRBV12-3/TRBV12-4	TRBJ2-1	.	TRBD1
TGTGCCGGCACTAAGGGGGTTAACGTGGCAGATACGCAGTATTTT	CAGTKGVNVADTQYF	TRBV14	TRBJ2-3	.	.
TGTGCCAGCAGTTACTCCGGACTAGCGGGCTTAAGCTCCCACGAGCACTACTTC	CASSYSGLAGLSSHEHYF	TRBV6-6	TRBJ2-7	.	TRBD2